A single sample is the source of the 6 T cell receptor beta chains below, sequenced in a study of cytomegalovirus exposure and HLA in healthy donors. The PCR contained 60 Vbeta and 13 Jbeta primers. Libraries were prepared by immunoSEQ multiplex PCR; TCRdb keeps only in-frame clonotypes and omits some of them. The sample includes some 71,000 clones, less than 75% seen only once; the top ten take 6.5% to 8%. The sequenced sample was PBMCs. The receptors shown here come from a man between 35 and 55 years old in good health and CMV-seropositive.

The rearrangement links TRBV2 to TRBJ1-2, with 11 nucleotides matching TRBD1. The germline gives CDR1 SNHLY, CDR2 FYNNEI. This CDR3 has 13 amino acids. Trimming removed 6 bases from V and 7 bases from J; junction bases left unmatched: 4. Written as DNA, the CDR3 is TGTGCCAGCAGCGGACAGGGGGCGATTGGCTACACCTTC. Protein sequence: CASSGQGAIGYTF.

This clone has only a few counts. The J gene is TRBJ1-1, the V gene TRBV19; 7 bases map to TRBD1. Unmatched junction bases numbered 12, after V lost 6 bases and J lost 8 bases. The CDR3 loop spans 14 amino acids. Germline V gene sequence: CDR1 LNHDA, CDR2 SQIVND (reference sequence). Here the CDR3 reads CASSRQGTATEAFF. The CDR3, as DNA: TGTGCCAGTAGCCGGCAGGGGACAGCCACCGAAGCTTTCTTT.

This sequence joins TRBV6-5 and TRBJ1-2; 8 positions agree with TRBD1. V lost 8 bases and J lost 5; bases outside the gene matches: 13. Germline CDR1 MNHEY, CDR2 SVGAGI. The CDR3 runs to 15 residues. The CDR3 sequence: CASQNGPGTGYGYTF. The CDR3 DNA sequence: TGTGCCAGCCAAAACGGCCCCGGGACAGGATATGGCTACACCTTC.

This clone was recorded a few times. The rearrangement uses TRBV29-1 and TRBJ2-5, with D maybe TRBD2 (6 bases). CDR1 is SQVTM, CDR2 ANQGSEA, per germline. This CDR3 contains 13 residues. With 0 bases removed from V and 5 bases from J, the gap between germline ends came to 10 bases. The DNA for the CDR3 is TGCAGCGTTGAAGAGGGAGGTCATGAGACCCAGTACTTC. Its protein is CSVEEGGHETQYF.

The V gene is TRBV25-1, the J gene TRBJ2-2; the D gene is possibly TRBD1 (5 bases). The germline V gene has CDR1 MGHDK and CDR2 SYGVNS. The ends were cut back, 4 bases at V and 7 bases at J, with 13 bases in the middle. The CDR3 length is 14 residues. Here the CDR3 DNA reads TGTGCCAGCAGTGGGACACCACCGTACGGGGAGCTGTTTTTT. This codes for CASSGTPPYGELFF.

The rearrangement links TRBV6-5 to TRBJ1-4, with D perhaps TRBD1 (5 bases). Germline loops: CDR1 MNHEY, CDR2 SVGAGI. This CDR3 has 15 residues. V lost 4 bases and J lost 0, with 9 bases in between. CDR3 residues: CASSSGSPTNEKLFF. For the CDR3, the DNA is TGTGCCAGCAGTTCAGGGTCACCAACTAATGAAAAACTGTTTTTT.